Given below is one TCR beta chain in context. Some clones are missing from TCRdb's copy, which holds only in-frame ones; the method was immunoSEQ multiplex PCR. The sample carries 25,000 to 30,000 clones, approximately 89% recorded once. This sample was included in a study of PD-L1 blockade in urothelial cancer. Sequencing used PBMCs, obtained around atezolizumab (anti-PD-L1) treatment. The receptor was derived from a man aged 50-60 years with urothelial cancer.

The CDR3 nucleotides read TGTGCCAGCTCACCCATGGACAGGGTGGGCAATGAGCAGTTCTTC. This translates into CASSPMDRVGNEQFF. V is TRBV18 and J is TRBJ2-1, with 8 bases matching TRBD1. CDR1 and CDR2 from the germline V gene are KGHSH and LQKENI. This CDR3 is built from 15 residues. V shed 3 bases, J shed 6 bases, and the junction held 7 bases outside the gene matches.